These T cell receptor beta chains were read from a single sample in a study of cytomegalovirus exposure and HLA in healthy donors. Clones were read by immunoSEQ multiplex PCR, and TCRdb kept only the in-frame ones, dropping some. The table lists about 84,000 clones, around 90% of them singletons, with approximately 2% in the top ten. The sample consisted of PBMCs. The receptors shown here come from a young man in good health and CMV-seronegative. Each CDR3 is given with its conserved first and last residue. Each record gives: clone size, J gene, D gene, V gene, CDR3 protein, CDR3 DNA. The D gene is left open where the match is weak. The size entry is marked missing in some rows and otherwise reads once, few, many or a size class.

>-|TRBJ2-3|-|TRBV7-9
CASSPKTKGDTQYF
TGTGCCAGCAGCCCAAAAACTAAGGGGGATACGCAGTATTTT
>-|TRBJ2-3|TRBD2|TRBV27
CASSISPVSGRGPDTQYF
TGTGCCAGCAGTATCTCCCCCGTCAGCGGGAGAGGGCCAGATACGCAGTATTTT
>-|TRBJ2-3|TRBD1|TRBV7-9
CASSSSGGPSTDTQYF
TGTGCCAGCAGCTCATCAGGGGGCCCTAGCACAGATACGCAGTATTTT
>-|TRBJ1-5|TRBD1|TRBV7-9
CASSFDRVNQPQHF
TGTGCCAGCAGCTTTGACAGGGTGAATCAGCCCCAGCATTTT
>-|TRBJ2-1|TRBD2|TRBV5-1
CASSLEGSGASVVNEQFF
TGCGCCAGCAGCTTGGAGGGTAGCGGGGCGTCCGTCGTCAATGAGCAGTTCTTC
>-|TRBJ2-1|TRBD2|TRBV14
CASSQPGLAESSYNEQFF
TGTGCCAGCAGCCAACCGGGACTAGCGGAAAGCTCCTACAATGAGCAGTTCTTC
>-|TRBJ2-3|-|TRBV30
CAWSVSGGSDTQYF
TGTGCCTGGAGTGTATCCGGCGGGTCAGATACGCAGTATTTT
>-|TRBJ2-5|TRBD1|TRBV5-1
CASSLRDRGWETQYF
TGCGCCAGCAGCCTCCGGGACAGGGGGTGGGAGACCCAGTACTTC
>-|TRBJ2-1|TRBD1|TRBV7-2
CASSTTRGQGYNEQFF
TGTGCCAGCAGCACGACCCGGGGACAGGGGTACAATGAGCAGTTCTTC
>-|TRBJ2-1|-|TRBV9
CASSGLDSPSKFF
TGTGCCAGCAGCGGATTGGACAGCCCCAGCAAGTTCTTC
>-|TRBJ2-6|-|TRBV10-3
CAISESGTTGANVLTF
TGTGCCATCAGTGAGTCCGGGACAACTGGGGCCAACGTCCTGACTTTC
>-|TRBJ2-7|TRBD1|TRBV28
CASSNRGVNYEQYF
TGTGCCAGCAGTAACAGGGGGGTGAACTACGAGCAGTACTTC
>-|TRBJ1-2|-|TRBV9
CASSVDVEGDGYTF
TGTGCCAGCAGCGTAGACGTCGAGGGAGATGGCTACACCTTC
>-|TRBJ2-7|-|TRBV28
CASSLEGRAYEQYF
TGTGCCAGCAGTTTAGAAGGCAGGGCCTACGAGCAGTACTTC
>few|TRBJ1-3|-|TRBV6-1
CASSVEGSGNTIYF
TGTGCCAGCAGTGTGGAGGGGTCTGGAAACACCATATATTTT
>-|TRBJ1-1|TRBD1|TRBV7-9
CASSPGQGVAFF
TGTGCCAGCAGTCCTGGACAGGGGGTAGCTTTCTTT
>-|TRBJ2-7|-|TRBV13
CASSSNRQRIYEQYF
TGTGCCAGCAGCTCAAACCGACAGAGAATCTACGAGCAGTACTTC
>-|TRBJ2-5|TRBD2|TRBV11-2
CASSSGTSLFSGRETQYF
TGTGCCAGCAGCTCTGGGACTAGCTTATTTTCTGGGCGGGAGACCCAGTACTTC
>-|TRBJ1-2|TRBD1|TRBV25-1
CASSESGTGEDYGYTF
TGTGCCAGCAGTGAATCCGGGACAGGGGAGGACTATGGCTACACCTTC
>-|TRBJ2-1|TRBD2|TRBV19
CASSKGLAPLSYNEQFF
TGTGCCAGTAGTAAGGGACTAGCGCCGCTGTCCTACAATGAGCAGTTCTTC
>-|TRBJ2-1|-|TRBV5-1
CASSSLFENEQFF
TGCGCCAGCAGCTCCCTGTTTGAGAATGAGCAGTTCTTC
>-|TRBJ2-7|-|TRBV6-4
CASRTGKSCQQYF
TGTGCCAGCAGAACAGGGAAGAGTTGCCAGCAGTACTTC
>-|TRBJ2-7|-|TRBV6-1
CASSETRLAYEQYF
TGTGCCAGCAGTGAAACGAGACTAGCCTACGAGCAGTACTTC
>once|TRBJ1-2|-|TRBV29-1
CSACELRDYGYTF
TGCAGCGCTTGCGAATTGAGGGACTATGGCTACACCTTC